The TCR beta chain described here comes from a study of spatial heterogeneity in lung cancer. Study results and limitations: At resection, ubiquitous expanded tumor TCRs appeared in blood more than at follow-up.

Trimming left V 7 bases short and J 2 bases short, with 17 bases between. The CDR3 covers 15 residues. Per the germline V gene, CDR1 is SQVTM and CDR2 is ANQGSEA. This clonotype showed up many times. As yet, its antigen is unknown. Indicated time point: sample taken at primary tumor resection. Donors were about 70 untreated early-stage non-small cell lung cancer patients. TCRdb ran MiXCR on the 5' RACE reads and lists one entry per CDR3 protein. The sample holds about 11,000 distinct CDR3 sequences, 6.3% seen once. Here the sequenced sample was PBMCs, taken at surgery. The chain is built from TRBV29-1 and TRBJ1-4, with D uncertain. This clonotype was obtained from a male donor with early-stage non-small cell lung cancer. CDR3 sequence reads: CSALPRPGTNEKLFF. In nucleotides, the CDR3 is TGCAGCGCTTTACCCAGGCCGGGTACTAATGAAAAACTGTTTTTT.